This is a list of T cell receptor beta chains from one sample in a study of blood T cell repertoires in COVID-19. Assay used: immunoSEQ multiplex PCR; TCRdb lists only in-frame clones, some missing. The data contain around 260,000 clones, about 86% of them singletons. Sequencing was carried out using peripheral blood. The receptors come from a man under 40 with active or convalescent COVID-19. Each CDR3 is given with its conserved first and last residue. A D gene is named only where the DNA matches it firmly. Some rows have no size entry. The others give once, few or many, or a class for an expanded clone.

d_call: TRBD1; clone_size: NA; v_call: TRBV11-2; j_call: TRBJ1-2; cdr3_aa: CASSLGGTGGSYGYTF; cdr3_nt: TGTGCCAGCAGCCTAGGAGGGACAGGGGGCTCCTATGGCTACACCTTC
d_call: NA; clone_size: once; v_call: TRBV7-3; j_call: TRBJ1-3; cdr3_aa: CASSLSGALSGNTIYF; cdr3_nt: TGTGCCAGCAGCTTATCAGGGGCCTTATCTGGAAACACCATATATTTT
d_call: TRBD1; clone_size: NA; v_call: TRBV7-2; j_call: TRBJ2-7; cdr3_aa: CASSWRTGATYEQYF; cdr3_nt: TGTGCCAGCAGCTGGAGGACAGGAGCGACCTACGAGCAGTACTTC
d_call: NA; clone_size: NA; v_call: TRBV5-1; j_call: TRBJ1-2; cdr3_aa: CASSLDQSLYGYTF; cdr3_nt: TGCGCCAGCAGCTTGGATCAGTCCCTCTATGGCTACACCTTC
d_call: TRBD2; clone_size: NA; v_call: TRBV11-2; j_call: TRBJ2-2; cdr3_aa: CAGGGLTNTGELFF; cdr3_nt: TGTGCCGGGGGGGGACTAACGAACACCGGGGAGCTGTTTTTT
d_call: NA; clone_size: NA; v_call: TRBV6-5; j_call: TRBJ1-1; cdr3_aa: CASSYSTGRNTEAFF; cdr3_nt: TGTGCCAGCAGTTACTCGACAGGAAGGAACACTGAAGCTTTCTTT
d_call: TRBD1; clone_size: NA; v_call: TRBV12-3/TRBV12-4; j_call: TRBJ1-1; cdr3_aa: CASNQGVHTEAFF; cdr3_nt: TGTGCCAGCAACCAGGGGGTCCACACTGAAGCTTTCTTT
d_call: TRBD2; clone_size: NA; v_call: TRBV7-9; j_call: TRBJ2-3; cdr3_aa: CASSLGNGGAGTDTQYF; cdr3_nt: TGTGCCAGCAGCTTAGGGAACGGGGGGGCCGGCACAGATACGCAGTATTTT
d_call: NA; clone_size: NA; v_call: TRBV2; j_call: TRBJ2-7; cdr3_aa: CASSEIGRGYEQYF; cdr3_nt: TGTGCCAGCAGTGAAATCGGCAGGGGCTACGAGCAGTACTTC
d_call: TRBD1; clone_size: NA; v_call: TRBV4-1; j_call: TRBJ1-3; cdr3_aa: CASSQGQGFFSGNTIYF; cdr3_nt: TGCGCCAGCAGCCAAGGACAGGGGTTCTTTTCTGGAAACACCATATATTTT
d_call: TRBD2; clone_size: few; v_call: TRBV27; j_call: TRBJ2-2; cdr3_aa: CASRGLAGASGTGELFF; cdr3_nt: TGTGCCAGCAGAGGGCTAGCGGGGGCCTCGGGCACCGGGGAGCTGTTTTTT
d_call: TRBD2; clone_size: NA; v_call: TRBV2; j_call: TRBJ2-3; cdr3_aa: CASSIPGTRANTQYF; cdr3_nt: TGTGCCAGCAGTATTCCCGGGACTAGGGCAAATACGCAGTATTTT
d_call: NA; clone_size: NA; v_call: TRBV5-1; j_call: TRBJ2-7; cdr3_aa: CASSLVVGGREQYF; cdr3_nt: TGCGCCAGCAGCTTGGTCGTCGGGGGAAGGGAGCAGTACTTC
d_call: NA; clone_size: NA; v_call: TRBV18; j_call: TRBJ2-1; cdr3_aa: CASSSTYPGGSSYNEQFF; cdr3_nt: TGTGCCAGCTCATCAACCTACCCCGGGGGATCCTCCTACAATGAGCAGTTCTTC
d_call: TRBD2; clone_size: NA; v_call: TRBV6-5; j_call: TRBJ2-7; cdr3_aa: CASGGGMFYEQYF; cdr3_nt: TGTGCCAGCGGGGGGGGGATGTTCTACGAGCAGTACTTC
d_call: TRBD1; clone_size: once; v_call: TRBV19; j_call: TRBJ1-6; cdr3_aa: CASSWTGEESPLHF; cdr3_nt: TGTGCCAGTAGCTGGACAGGGGAGGAATCACCCCTCCACTTT
d_call: NA; clone_size: NA; v_call: TRBV30; j_call: TRBJ1-2; cdr3_aa: CAWTAGGLSGYTF; cdr3_nt: TGTGCCTGGACCGCGGGGGGTCTCAGTGGCTACACCTTC
d_call: NA; clone_size: NA; v_call: TRBV5-1; j_call: TRBJ2-2; cdr3_aa: CASSFGGFNTGELFF; cdr3_nt: TGCGCCAGCAGCTTTGGAGGCTTTAACACCGGGGAGCTGTTTTTT
d_call: NA; clone_size: NA; v_call: TRBV30; j_call: TRBJ2-3; cdr3_aa: CAWNPGVSTDTQYF; cdr3_nt: TGTGCCTGGAATCCCGGGGTAAGCACAGATACGCAGTATTTT
d_call: NA; clone_size: NA; v_call: TRBV6-5; j_call: TRBJ1-1; cdr3_aa: CASSYSSVNTEAFF; cdr3_nt: TGTGCCAGCAGTTACTCGAGCGTGAACACTGAAGCTTTCTTT
d_call: NA; clone_size: NA; v_call: TRBV11-3; j_call: TRBJ2-2; cdr3_aa: CASSGGGDTGELFF; cdr3_nt: TGTGCCAGCAGCGGCGGAGGGGACACCGGGGAGCTGTTTTTT
d_call: NA; clone_size: NA; v_call: TRBV10-1; j_call: TRBJ2-5; cdr3_aa: CASSEGQGGRETQYF; cdr3_nt: TGCGCCAGCAGTGAGGGACAGGGAGGGAGGGAGACCCAGTACTTC
d_call: NA; clone_size: NA; v_call: TRBV21-1; j_call: TRBJ1-5; cdr3_aa: CASSKGLRRDSNQPQHF; cdr3_nt: TGTGCCAGCAGCAAAGGTCTAAGGAGGGATAGCAATCAGCCCCAGCATTTT
d_call: NA; clone_size: NA; v_call: TRBV7-8; j_call: TRBJ1-1; cdr3_aa: CASSSTQGAAFF; cdr3_nt: TGTGCCAGCAGCTCCACACAGGGTGCAGCTTTCTTT
d_call: NA; clone_size: NA; v_call: TRBV3-1/TRBV3-2; j_call: TRBJ1-5; cdr3_aa: CASSQSTGYSNQPQHF; cdr3_nt: TGTGCCAGCAGCCAATCCACAGGTTATAGCAATCAGCCCCAGCATTTT
d_call: NA; clone_size: NA; v_call: TRBV9; j_call: TRBJ1-2; cdr3_aa: CASSTTGPSSYGYTF; cdr3_nt: TGTGCCAGCAGCACAACAGGCCCCAGTTCCTATGGCTACACCTTC
d_call: NA; clone_size: NA; v_call: TRBV4-2; j_call: TRBJ2-2; cdr3_aa: CASSPEVADTGELFF; cdr3_nt: TGTGCCAGCAGCCCCGAGGTAGCGGACACCGGGGAGCTGTTTTTT
d_call: TRBD2; clone_size: NA; v_call: TRBV29-1; j_call: TRBJ2-2; cdr3_aa: CSVSLAGTGGELFF; cdr3_nt: TGCAGCGTTTCCCTAGCGGGGACCGGCGGGGAGCTGTTTTTT
d_call: TRBD1; clone_size: NA; v_call: TRBV19; j_call: TRBJ2-5; cdr3_aa: CASSEGQQETQYF; cdr3_nt: TGTGCCAGTAGTGAGGGACAGCAAGAGACCCAGTACTTC
d_call: TRBD2; clone_size: NA; v_call: TRBV2; j_call: TRBJ2-4; cdr3_aa: CASSEPREGYLAKNIQYF; cdr3_nt: TGTGCCAGCAGTGAACCCAGGGAGGGCTATCTAGCCAAAAACATTCAGTACTTC
d_call: NA; clone_size: NA; v_call: TRBV5-1; j_call: TRBJ1-1; cdr3_aa: CASSFRPSGGLNTEAFF; cdr3_nt: TGCGCCAGCAGCTTCCGTCCCTCGGGGGGTCTGAACACTGAAGCTTTCTTT
d_call: NA; clone_size: NA; v_call: TRBV24-1; j_call: TRBJ2-3; cdr3_aa: CATSVGGGTDTQYF; cdr3_nt: TGTGCCACCAGTGTAGGGGGGGGCACAGATACGCAGTATTTT
d_call: TRBD2; clone_size: few; v_call: TRBV5-4; j_call: TRBJ2-2; cdr3_aa: CASNKAGENTGELFF; cdr3_nt: TGTGCCAGCAATAAAGCGGGGGAGAACACCGGGGAGCTGTTTTTT
d_call: NA; clone_size: NA; v_call: TRBV7-2; j_call: TRBJ2-7; cdr3_aa: CASSRTVGEQYF; cdr3_nt: TGTGCCAGCAGCCGGACAGTGGGCGAGCAGTACTTC
d_call: NA; clone_size: NA; v_call: TRBV7-9; j_call: TRBJ1-2; cdr3_aa: CASSFVDSRSGYTF; cdr3_nt: TGTGCCAGCAGCTTCGTCGACAGTAGAAGTGGCTACACCTTC
d_call: TRBD1; clone_size: NA; v_call: TRBV28; j_call: TRBJ1-5; cdr3_aa: CASSRRTGERPQPQHF; cdr3_nt: TGTGCCAGCAGTCGTCGGACAGGGGAGCGCCCTCAGCCCCAGCATTTT
d_call: TRBD1; clone_size: NA; v_call: TRBV19; j_call: TRBJ1-2; cdr3_aa: CASTKPGGFNYGYTF; cdr3_nt: TGTGCCAGTACCAAGCCAGGGGGTTTTAACTATGGCTACACCTTC
d_call: NA; clone_size: NA; v_call: TRBV5-1; j_call: TRBJ2-1; cdr3_aa: CASSPTYNEQFF; cdr3_nt: TGCGCCAGCAGTCCCACTTACAATGAGCAGTTCTTC
d_call: TRBD1; clone_size: once; v_call: TRBV11-2; j_call: TRBJ2-2; cdr3_aa: CASSLELLGQGTGELFF; cdr3_nt: TGTGCCAGCAGCTTAGAACTATTGGGACAGGGCACCGGGGAGCTGTTTTTT
d_call: NA; clone_size: NA; v_call: TRBV7-7; j_call: TRBJ2-2; cdr3_aa: CASSPALRSTGELFF; cdr3_nt: TGTGCCAGCAGCCCCGCTTTGAGGTCGACCGGGGAGCTGTTTTTT
d_call: NA; clone_size: NA; v_call: TRBV6-6; j_call: TRBJ1-1; cdr3_aa: CASSRQGIHTEAFF; cdr3_nt: TGTGCCAGCAGCCGGCAGGGGATTCACACTGAAGCTTTCTTT
d_call: NA; clone_size: NA; v_call: TRBV29-1; j_call: TRBJ2-5; cdr3_aa: CSVVGSQETQYF; cdr3_nt: TGCAGCGTTGTGGGCAGCCAAGAGACCCAGTACTTC
d_call: NA; clone_size: NA; v_call: TRBV24-1; j_call: TRBJ1-5; cdr3_aa: CATSLGAGQPQHF; cdr3_nt: TGTGCCACCAGTCTGGGGGCCGGGCAGCCCCAGCATTTT
d_call: TRBD1; clone_size: NA; v_call: TRBV5-1; j_call: TRBJ2-1; cdr3_aa: CASSPGTEHNEQFF; cdr3_nt: TGCGCCAGCAGCCCGGGGACAGAGCACAATGAGCAGTTCTTC
d_call: NA; clone_size: NA; v_call: TRBV7-2; j_call: TRBJ2-1; cdr3_aa: CASSLQLADSYNEQFF; cdr3_nt: TGTGCCAGCAGCTTACAGTTAGCGGATTCCTACAATGAGCAGTTCTTC
d_call: TRBD1; clone_size: NA; v_call: TRBV11-3; j_call: TRBJ2-7; cdr3_aa: CASSLRAGQGPGEIYEQYF; cdr3_nt: TGTGCCAGCAGCCTACGGGCCGGACAGGGTCCAGGGGAGATCTACGAGCAGTACTTC
d_call: NA; clone_size: NA; v_call: TRBV20-1; j_call: TRBJ1-2; cdr3_aa: CSASSPYGYTF; cdr3_nt: TGCAGTGCTTCTTCTCCCTATGGCTACACCTTC
d_call: TRBD1; clone_size: NA; v_call: TRBV27; j_call: TRBJ1-4; cdr3_aa: CASSPGTGSNEKLFF; cdr3_nt: TGTGCCAGCAGCCCCGGGACAGGGTCTAATGAAAAACTGTTTTTT
d_call: NA; clone_size: NA; v_call: TRBV6-5; j_call: TRBJ1-2; cdr3_aa: CASSSDRRLYGYTF; cdr3_nt: TGTGCCAGCAGTTCCGACAGACGCCTCTATGGCTACACCTTC